This T cell receptor (beta chain) emerged from a study of T cell responses to AZD1222 COVID-19 vaccine. Study as a whole: Researchers grouped second doses given at about 4 or about 12 weeks into one pool.

Study results and caveats: White British donors predominated, females outnumbered males, and clonal diversity was possibly underestimated.

Note on this clone: Its antigen is undetermined.

Sequenced by immunoSEQ multiplex PCR; TCRdb stores in-frame clones only, minus some. The sample consists of about 100,000 clones, around 85% of them appearing once. The V and J ends lost 4 bases and 6 bases, in that order; junction bases with no gene match: 9. The CDR3 has 15 residues. Germline values: CDR1 MNHEY, CDR2 SVGAGI. The sequence was collected from an adult in good health. The sequencing here drew on peripheral blood, taken on day 0 of AZD1222 vaccination. This chain connects TRBV6-5 to TRBJ1-2; 9 positions match TRBD1. The CDR3 here is CASSSFGQGLDGYTF. Here the CDR3 DNA reads TGTGCCAGCAGTTCGTTTGGACAGGGGTTGGATGGCTACACCTTC.